This T cell receptor beta chain was obtained from a study of T cell repertoires in ileal Crohn's disease. Across the study: Surgery for a complication: stricturing in approximately 60%, penetrating in about 39%.

Study-level results: Every patient over 26.8% clonality showed endoscopic recurrence.

Germline CDR1 reads SGHNT; CDR2 reads YYREEE (reference sequence). V lost 0 bases and J 2 bases, leaving 19 bases between the germline ends. The CDR3 spans 18 residues. Comment on this clone: Its target is not known.

Clones were read by immunoSEQ multiplex PCR, and TCRdb kept only the in-frame ones, dropping some. The data contain 6,500 to 10,000 clones, roughly four fifths of them singletons. This sequence joins TRBV5-4 and TRBJ2-3; D possibly corresponds to TRBD2 (6 bases). The sequence was collected from an adult with Crohn's disease. The specimen sequenced was ileal tissue. The CDR3 sequence: CASSLGGNIGGTTDTQYF. In DNA, the CDR3 is TGTGCCAGCAGCTTGGGAGGGAACATCGGCGGGACCACAGATACGCAGTATTTT.